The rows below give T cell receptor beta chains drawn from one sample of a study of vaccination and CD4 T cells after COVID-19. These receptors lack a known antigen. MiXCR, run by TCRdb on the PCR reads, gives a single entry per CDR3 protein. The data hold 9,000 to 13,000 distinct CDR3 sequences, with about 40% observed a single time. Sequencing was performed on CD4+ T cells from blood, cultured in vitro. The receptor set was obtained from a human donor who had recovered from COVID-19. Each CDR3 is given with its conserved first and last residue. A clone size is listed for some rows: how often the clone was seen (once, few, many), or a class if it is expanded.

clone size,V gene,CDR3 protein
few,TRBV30,CAWSGDSTNYGYTF
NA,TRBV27,CASSLATGPGGEKLFF
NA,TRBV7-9,CASSPRQGNNSPLHF
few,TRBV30,CAWSVQTEAFF
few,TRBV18,CASSPQTARSQPQHF
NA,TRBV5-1,CASSLEGNSGNTIYF
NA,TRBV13,CASSLGLAGGSTDTQYF
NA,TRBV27,CASSFRAVGGYTF
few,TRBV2,CASRVTGAGELFF
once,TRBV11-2,CASRPVWALSGANVLTF
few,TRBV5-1,CASSLSWLQNNEQFF
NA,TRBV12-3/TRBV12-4,CASSGRGGDSNQPQHF
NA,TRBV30,CAWSVTGGEQYF
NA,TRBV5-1,CASSQRDPGSEQYF
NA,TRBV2,CASSEDMNTEAFF
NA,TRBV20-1,CSATRGRSYNSPLHF
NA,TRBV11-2,CASSWGRGNTEAFF
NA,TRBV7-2,CASSLVKDSNQPQHF
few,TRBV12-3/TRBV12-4,CASSSTGVSPLHF
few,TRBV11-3,CASSLDHYSVNTEAFF
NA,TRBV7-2,CASSTRVRASYEQYF
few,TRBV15,CATSRRDRNQPQHF
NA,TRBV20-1,CSAFDRGREKLFF
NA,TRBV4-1,CASSQGRQGRLGQPQHF
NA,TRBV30,CAWSEGAKSYGYTF
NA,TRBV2,CASGPGTSPDTQYF
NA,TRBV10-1,CASSEGTVGTEAFF
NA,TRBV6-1,CASSPDRGRLRGNTIYF
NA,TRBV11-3,CASSFTGTTYEQYF
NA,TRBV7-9,CASSYGVDYGYTF
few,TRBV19,CASSATSGALSWGTDTQYF
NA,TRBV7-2,CASSFYQETQYF